This T cell receptor (beta chain) is from a study of cytomegalovirus exposure and HLA in healthy donors. A multiplex PCR was run with 60 Vbeta primers and 13 Jbeta primers. Libraries were prepared by immunoSEQ multiplex PCR; TCRdb keeps only in-frame clonotypes and omits some of them. The sample consists of 100,000 to 150,000 clones, 75% to 85% of them appearing once. Study outcomes and limitations: The authors later found most CMV-associated TCR beta chains appeared HLA-restricted. Some public TCRs appeared in many individuals, while most sequences were rare.

Note on this clone: Its specificity is not known.

The CDR3 contains 13 residues. The receptor comes from a girl aged 2-9 years in good health and CMV-seronegative. This chain joins TRBV21-1 and TRBJ2-1; TRBD2, as called in the table, went unchecked against the DNA. TRBV21-1 is reported as a pseudogene. The sample was PBMCs. Here the CDR3 DNA reads TGTGCCAGCAGCAAAGGGCCGGGGAGTGAGCAGTTCTTC. It codes for CASSKGPGSEQFF.